The clone carrying this T cell receptor beta chain was counted ten times or more. Its target is unknown. The diagnosis was founded upon clinical symptoms, serum thyroxine, TRAb, thyroid ultrasound and orbital computed tomography. Trimming stripped 4 bases from V and 4 bases from J, with 11 bases between. The CDR3 covers 15 residues. In germline, CDR1 is MNHNY, CDR2 SVGAGI (reference sequence). These data originate in a study of Graves' ophthalmopathy and Graves' hyperthyroidism. Across the study: Over 18 months of follow-up, stable hyperthyroidism required that no ophthalmopathy appear.

Findings and limits, study-wide: Sensitivity reached roughly 88% and specificity roughly 81% for a 13-signature model separating ophthalmopathy from stable hyperthyroidism. Forecasting of ophthalmopathy progression by the model achieved about 71% sensitivity and roughly 75% specificity.

Amplification of TCR beta CDR3 regions used RNA transcripts. Second-round multiplex PCR followed a first-round RT-PCR using HTBI primers. TCRdb redid the calling of the multiplex PCR reads with MiXCR, one entry per CDR3 protein. The sample consists of around 1.1 million distinct CDR3 sequences, about 36% of them appearing once. The TCR sequence derives from an adult man with Graves' hyperthyroidism. The V gene is TRBV6-6, the J gene TRBJ2-6; TRBD1 might be the D (5 bases). Sequencing input: peripheral blood or thyroid tissue (not recorded which). This chain's CDR3 is CASSSQDIGANVLTF. The CDR3 DNA sequence: TGTGCCAGCAGTTCACAGGACATCGGGGCCAACGTCCTGACTTTC.